Given below is one TCR beta chain in context. V was clipped by 1 base and J by 1 base; unmatched bases: 4. The CDR3 consists of 15 residues. The germline CDR1 and CDR2 sequences are SGHDN and FVKESK. Original analysis: Reference gene primer amplification gave nucleated cell count estimates. Profiling relied on immunoSEQ multiplex PCR, and the TCRdb table lists in-frame clones only, not all of them. From that table come the V and J calls and clone size; the DNA was used to work out D and trimming. This table holds roughly 300,000 clones, around 86% found once. This sample was taken from a study of blood T cell repertoires in COVID-19. Whole-study context: The origin of the acute and convalescent COVID-19 samples was the United States, Italy and Spain. PBMCs, B-cell-depleted T cells, or T cells were the source of the cDNA or gDNA that made up the material.

The study drew participants aged about 18 to 89 years from some 23 US areas. The sequencing sample was made of PBMCs or T cells enriched from blood (not recorded which). The chain couples TRBV14 to TRBJ2-7, with 7 bases aligning to TRBD1. The origin of this receptor is a woman aged 40 to 49 with acute COVID-19. The CDR3 DNA is TGTGCCAGCAGCCAAGTACAGGGGTTTTCCTACGAGCAGTACTTC. It encodes CASSQVQGFSYEQYF.